These 15 T cell receptor beta chains were sequenced from one sample in a study of T cells in Graves' hyperthyroidism and ophthalmopathy. From RNA transcripts, TCR beta CDR3 regions were amplified. A first-round RT-PCR of the TCR CDR3 used the HTBI primer set. Using its own MiXCR run on the multiplex PCR reads, TCRdb lists one record per CDR3 protein. The sample contains 300,000 or so distinct CDR3 sequences, about 17% of which appear only once. What was sequenced was blood. The receptors here all came from a woman in her sixties with Graves' ophthalmopathy.

This clonotype was seen at least ten times. The V call is TRBV11-1, the J call TRBJ2-7; the match to TRBD1 covers 7 bases. Losses at the gene ends were 2 bases for V and 4 bases for J; bases not matched to a gene: 8. The length of the CDR3 is 15 residues. Per the germline V gene, CDR1 is SGHAT and CDR2 is FQDESV (reference sequence). In DNA form, the CDR3 reads TGTGCCAGCAGCTTAACGACAGGGAGCCCGTACGAGCAGTACTTC. Its protein product is CASSLTTGSPYEQYF.

This clonotype appeared many times. The chain carries TRBV20-1 and TRBJ2-7, with 12 bases matching TRBD2. Looked up from germline, CDR1 is DFQATT and CDR2 is SNEGSKA (reference sequence). The trim removed 0 bases at V and 4 bases at J, leaving 7 bases unmatched. The CDR3 runs to 16 residues. The CDR3 sequence is CSARDLGLAGPYEQYF. CDR3 nucleotide sequence: TGCAGTGCTAGAGATCTTGGACTAGCGGGACCATACGAGCAGTACTTC.

In its sample, this clonotype was seen a few times. One end of the junction fails to match germline, which may point to a read error. The V call is TRBV18, the J call TRBJ1-2; 7 bases fit TRBD1. In germline, CDR1 is KGHSH, CDR2 LQKENI. The CDR3 length is 13 residues. The CDR3 DNA sequence: TGTGCCAGCTCACCACCGGGGACAGTTGGGGAGGCCTTC. It yields the protein CASSPPGTVGEAF. The variable domain in full, with the rest retrieved from reference TRBV18 and TRBJ1-2, is NAGVMQNPRHLVRRRGQEARLRCSPMKGHSHVYWYRQLPEEGLKFMVYLQKENIIDESGMPKERFSAEFPKEGPSILRIQQVVRGDSAAYFCASSPPGTVGEAFGSGTRLTVV.

At least ten counts were recorded for this clonotype. The chain has TRBV2 and TRBJ1-2, with D hard to call. Trimming stripped 3 bases from V and 8 bases from J, with 16 bases between. Germline V gene lookup returns CDR1 SNHLY and CDR2 FYNNEI. This CDR3 spans 14 amino acids. This CDR3 reads CASSDSRAPKGYTF. CDR3 sequence (DNA): TGTGCCAGCAGTGATAGTAGGGCCCCTAAGGGCTACACCTTC.

With regard to this clonotype: A much larger clone differs from this one at a single base, so this may be a read error. The chain carries TRBV30 and TRBJ2-5; tentative D call: TRBD2 (6 bases). V lost 2 bases and J lost 6, with 16 bases in between. Germline values: CDR1 GTSNPN, CDR2 SVGIG (reference sequence). The CDR3 totals 14 residues. The chain's CDR3 is CAWSSRDWRQTQYF. CDR3 coding DNA: TGTGCCTGGAGTTCTCGGGACTGGAGGCAGACCCAGTACTTC.

J is TRBJ1-2 and V is TRBV6-4; unclear D gene. The CDR3 spans 13 residues. CDR1 is MRHNA and CDR2 is SNTAGT in the germline V gene. V lost 6 bases and J 1 base, leaving 9 bases between the germline ends. In nucleotides, the CDR3 is TGTGCCAGCAGGATGGACGGTAACTATGGCTACACCTTC. This translates into CASRMDGNYGYTF.

Points on this clonotype: This may arise from a read error, as a much more abundant clone is one base away. The rearrangement links TRBV12-3 or TRBV12-4 to TRBJ2-5; D possibly corresponds to TRBD1 (6 bases). V lost 6 bases, J lost 13 bases, and 18 bases lay in between. The CDR3 is 12 amino acids. The CDR3 sequence: CASSLQGIVRYF. DNA of the CDR3: TGTGCCAGCAGCCTACAGGGTATTGTGAGGTACTTC.

This chain joins TRBV9 and TRBJ2-2; tentative D call: TRBD1 (5 bases). The germline V and J ends were trimmed by 1 base and 1 base, with 20 bases remaining between them. This CDR3 has 19 amino acids. Per the germline V gene, CDR1 is SGDLS and CDR2 is YYNGEE. CDR3 DNA sequence: TGTGCCAGCAGCGTAAAGGGTCAGGGAAACATCCTGAACACCGGGGAGCTGTTTTTT. Protein sequence: CASSVKGQGNILNTGELFF.

The chain combines TRBV20-1 with TRBJ2-4; weak D call: TRBD1 (8 bases). The length of the CDR3 is 15 residues. From germline, CDR1 is DFQATT and CDR2 SNEGSKA (reference sequence). V gave up 5 bases and J gave up 1 base, with 15 bases separating them. The CDR3: CSARTGGEAKNIQYF. Written as DNA, the CDR3 is TGCAGTGCTCGAACAGGGGGGGAGGCCAAAAACATTCAGTACTTC.

This clonotype was seen at least ten times. The chain is built from TRBV7-8 and TRBJ1-5; D might be TRBD1 (5 bases). The CDR3 runs 14 residues. Trimming stripped 5 bases from V and 9 bases from J, with 17 bases between. Germline V gene lookup returns CDR1 SGHVS and CDR2 FQNEAQ. For the CDR3, the DNA is TGTGCCAGCAGCCTGGGGGGTAGGGAGCTGCCCCAGCATTTT. Protein product: CASSLGGRELPQHF.

There are many counts of this clonotype. The chain uses TRBV27 and TRBJ2-7; the D is unclear. The length of the CDR3 is 15 residues. CDR1 and CDR2 from the germline V gene are MNHEY and SMNVEV (reference sequence). Trimming stripped 6 bases from V and 1 base from J, with 16 bases between. The CDR3 DNA follows: TGTGCCAGCAGACGAGATGGACGCAGGTCCTACGAGCAGTACTTC. Translation: CASRRDGRRSYEQYF.

This rearrangement joins TRBV29-1 to TRBJ2-2, with D perhaps matching TRBD1 (5 bases). V lost 6 bases, J lost 1 base, and 9 bases lay in between. The germline gives CDR1 SQVTM, CDR2 ANQGSEA. The CDR3 totals 13 residues. CDR3 sequence (DNA): TGCAGCGTCAGGACACAGAACACCGGGGAGCTGTTTTTT. It encodes CSVRTQNTGELFF.

This clonotype appeared once. A single base separates this from a much larger clone, so it may be a read error. The rearrangement uses TRBV2 and TRBJ2-7, with D hard to call. Germline CDR1 reads SNHLY; CDR2 reads FYNNEI. This CDR3 is 15 amino acids long. Trimming shortened V by 6 bases and J by 0 bases, and 15 bases separated the two germline ends. CDR3 region: CASRQKAYSSYEQYF. Written as DNA, the CDR3 is TGTGCCAGCAGACAGAAGGCTTACAGCTCCTACGAGCAGTACTTC.

Ten or more counts support this clonotype. V gene TRBV6-2 or TRBV6-3 combines with J gene TRBJ2-7, with D perhaps TRBD1 or TRBD2 (5 bases each). Deletions cut 5 bases from V and 4 bases from J, with 18 bases between. From germline, CDR1 is MNHEY and CDR2 SVGEGT. This CDR3 region has 15 residues. The chain's CDR3 is CASSEVRGARYEQYF. CDR3 coding DNA: TGTGCCAGCAGTGAGGTGAGGGGAGCGCGGTACGAGCAGTACTTC.

V is TRBV9 and J is TRBJ2-5; D possibly corresponds to TRBD2 (6 bases). This CDR3 has 15 residues. The V gene lost 0 bases and the J gene lost 5 bases, with 14 bases spanning the gap. Germline V CDR1 and CDR2: SGDLS, YYNGEE. In DNA, the CDR3 is TGTGCCAGCAGCGTAGAACCTACTAGCCAGGAGACCCAGTACTTC. Protein product: CASSVEPTSQETQYF.